This TCR beta chain was obtained from a study of immune evolution from preneoplasia to lung adenocarcinoma. Study-wide points: Later-stage lesions seemingly showed higher T cell density and diversity than normal lung.

Trimming shortened V by 4 bases and J by 0 bases, and 13 bases separated the two germline ends. The length of the CDR3 is 14 residues. The germline CDR1 and CDR2 sequences are GTSNPN and SVGIG (reference sequence). This clone is medium-sized within its sample. Its antigen is unidentified. TCRdb keeps only in-frame clones here, not all; method: immunoSEQ multiplex PCR. The repertoire holds 11,000 to 15,000 clones, with roughly 80% as singletons. This clonotype originated in an older person with lung adenocarcinoma. The chain carries TRBV30 and TRBJ2-7; D remains ambiguous. Sequencing was done on a sample of FFPE minimally invasive lung adenocarcinoma tissue. The CDR3, as DNA: TGTGCCTGGAAAGCCAGTATAAGCTCCTACGAGCAGTACTTC. It codes for CAWKASISSYEQYF.